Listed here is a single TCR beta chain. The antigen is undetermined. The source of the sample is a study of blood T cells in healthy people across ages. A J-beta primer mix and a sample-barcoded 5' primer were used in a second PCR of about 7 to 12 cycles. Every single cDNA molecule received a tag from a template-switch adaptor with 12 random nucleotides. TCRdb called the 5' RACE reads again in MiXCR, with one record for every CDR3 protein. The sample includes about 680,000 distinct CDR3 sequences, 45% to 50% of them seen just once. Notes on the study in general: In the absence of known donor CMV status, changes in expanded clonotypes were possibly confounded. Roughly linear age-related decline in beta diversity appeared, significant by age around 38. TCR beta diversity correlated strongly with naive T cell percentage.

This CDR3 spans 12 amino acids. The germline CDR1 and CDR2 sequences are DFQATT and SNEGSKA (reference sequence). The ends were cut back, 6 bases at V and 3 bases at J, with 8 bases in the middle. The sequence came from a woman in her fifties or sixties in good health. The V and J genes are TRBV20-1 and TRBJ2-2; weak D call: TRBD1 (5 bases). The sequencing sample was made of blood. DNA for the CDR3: TGCAGTGCGCCCAGGGACACCGGGGAGCTGTTTTTT. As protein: CSAPRDTGELFF.